The source of this T cell receptor beta chain is a study of T-cell memory formation after mild COVID-19. With regard to this clonotype: Its antigen is not identified.

Broader study findings: Memory cells collected pre-infection included some clones that later responded, suggesting cross-reactive memory joined. The main location of contracting CD4+ clones was CM and EM, and that of contracting CD8+ clones was EMRA.

CDR3 length: 17 residues. Germline V CDR1 and CDR2: SGHRS, YFSETQ. Losses at the gene ends were 4 bases for V and 1 base for J; bases not matched to a gene: 11. In TCRdb, the 5' RACE reads were re-called with MiXCR into one record per CDR3 protein. The sample holds fewer than 250,000 distinct CDR3 sequences, about 27% seen once. This receptor was identified in an adult woman who had mild COVID-19 (a few samples of this study predate the infection). Cell type and time point are not known. Specimen: PBMCs or a T cell subset sorted from them (not recorded which). The V and J genes are TRBV5-1 and TRBJ2-7; TRBD1 aligns across 10 bases. The CDR3 loop reads CASSAQTGTGDSYEQYF. In nucleotides, the CDR3 is TGCGCCAGCAGCGCTCAAACCGGGACAGGGGATTCCTACGAGCAGTACTTC.